The clone carrying this T cell receptor (beta chain) was seen ten or more times. Antigen unknown. The team produced cDNA through 5'RACE using 10-nucleotide random UMIs. Over 160 million TCR-beta sequences from 15-18 subjects were obtained in each sequencing run. TCRdb used MiXCR to reprocess the 5' RACE reads, holding one entry per CDR3 protein. The table lists about 120,000 distinct CDR3 sequences, about 3.2% of them singletons. The sample originates from a study of neurological immune-mediated disorders. General study points: The repertoires of 18 of 34 multiple sclerosis patients fell into one related-CDR3 cluster (a possible signature) under phylogenetic grouping.

Trimming cost V 1 base and J 4 bases, with 10 bases left between them. There are 13 residues in the CDR3. The V gene's germline CDR1 is DFQATT and CDR2 SNEGSKA (reference sequence). Unsorted libraries were derived from 2 million PBMCs stored at -80 C. The TCR sequence derives from a woman aged 25 to 45 with multiple sclerosis. The chain uses TRBV20-1 and TRBJ1-2, with D possibly TRBD1 on 6 matching bases. The sequenced material came from PBMCs. This CDR3 reads CSARGGGIYGYTF. The CDR3 DNA follows: TGCAGTGCTAGAGGGGGGGGCATCTATGGCTACACCTTC.